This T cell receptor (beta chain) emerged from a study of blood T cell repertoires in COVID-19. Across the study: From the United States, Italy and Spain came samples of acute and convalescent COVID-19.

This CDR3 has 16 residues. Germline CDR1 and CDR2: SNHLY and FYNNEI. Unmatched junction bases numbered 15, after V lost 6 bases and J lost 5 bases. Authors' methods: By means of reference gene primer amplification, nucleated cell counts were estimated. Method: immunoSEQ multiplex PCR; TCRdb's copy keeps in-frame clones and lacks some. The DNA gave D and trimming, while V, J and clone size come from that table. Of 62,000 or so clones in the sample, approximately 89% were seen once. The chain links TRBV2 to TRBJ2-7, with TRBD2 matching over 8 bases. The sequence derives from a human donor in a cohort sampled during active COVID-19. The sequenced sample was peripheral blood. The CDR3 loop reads CASRVTGLAVIDEQYF. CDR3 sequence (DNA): TGTGCCAGCAGGGTCACTGGACTAGCCGTCATCGACGAGCAGTACTTC.